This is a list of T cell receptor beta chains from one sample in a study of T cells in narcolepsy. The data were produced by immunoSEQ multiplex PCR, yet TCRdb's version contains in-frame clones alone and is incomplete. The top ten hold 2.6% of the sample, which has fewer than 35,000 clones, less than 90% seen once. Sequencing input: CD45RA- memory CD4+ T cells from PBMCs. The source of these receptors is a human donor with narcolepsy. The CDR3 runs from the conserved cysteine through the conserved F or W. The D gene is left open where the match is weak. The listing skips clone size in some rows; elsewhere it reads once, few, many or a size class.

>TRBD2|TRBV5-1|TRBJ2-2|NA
TGCGCCAGCAGCCTAGGGGTAGCGGGGACCGGGGAGCTGTTTTTT
CASSLGVAGTGELFF
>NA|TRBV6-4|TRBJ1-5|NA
TGTGCCAGCAGTGATGGGTACAATCAGCCCCAGCATTTT
CASSDGYNQPQHF
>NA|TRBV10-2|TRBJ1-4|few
TGCGCCAGCAGCCGGGACTCCCGAGAAGAAAAACTGTTTTTT
CASSRDSREEKLFF
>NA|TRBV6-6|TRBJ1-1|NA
TGTGCCAGCAGGCCGCCTCAGAACACTGAAGCTTTCTTT
CASRPPQNTEAFF
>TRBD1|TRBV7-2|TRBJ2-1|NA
TGTGCCAGCAGCACGGGACAGGGGTACAATGAGCAGTTCTTC
CASSTGQGYNEQFF
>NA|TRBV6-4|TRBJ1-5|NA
TGTGCCAGCAGCGATAGACGGTTTGTTTGCAATCAGCCCCAGCATTTT
CASSDRRFVCNQPQHF
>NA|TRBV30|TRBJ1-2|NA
TGTGCCCACGAATGGGGGGGGATTTTAGCGGGCGGCTACACCTTC
CAHEWGGILAGGYTF
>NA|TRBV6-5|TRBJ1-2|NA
TGTGCCAGCAGTTACTCAGCTAACTATGGCTACACCTTC
CASSYSANYGYTF
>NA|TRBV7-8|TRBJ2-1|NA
TGTGCCAGCAGCTCCCGACGTGTCAATGAGCAGTTCTTC
CASSSRRVNEQFF
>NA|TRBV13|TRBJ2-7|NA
TGTGCCAGCAGCCCCCGGTCAGGGTCAGGTCGGCAGTACTTC
CASSPRSGSGRQYF
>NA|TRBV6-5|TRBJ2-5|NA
TGTGCCAGCAGGCACCAAGAGACCCAGTACTTC
CASRHQETQYF
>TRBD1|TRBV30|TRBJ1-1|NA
TGTGCCTGGAAGCACCGCCGGTGGGGACAGGGAGGGACTGAAGCTTTCTTT
CAWKHRRWGQGGTEAFF
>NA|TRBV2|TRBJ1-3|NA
TGTGCCAGCAGTGGAAATGGAAACACCATATATTTT
CASSGNGNTIYF
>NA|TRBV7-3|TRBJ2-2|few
TGTGCCAGCAGCTTAACGGACGGGCAGGGATTAGAGGCCGGGGAGCTGTTTTTT
CASSLTDGQGLEAGELFF
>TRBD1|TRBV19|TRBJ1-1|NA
TGTGCCAGTAGTGCGACCGGGACAGGGAAAGCTGAAGCTTTCTTT
CASSATGTGKAEAFF
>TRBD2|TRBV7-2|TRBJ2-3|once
TGTGCCAGCAGCCCGAAGCGGGGGGGGTCCACAGATACGCAGTATTTT
CASSPKRGGSTDTQYF
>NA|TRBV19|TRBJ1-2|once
TGTGCCAGTAATCCTATCGGGGGGCGCAGAGATGGCTACACCTTC
CASNPIGGRRDGYTF
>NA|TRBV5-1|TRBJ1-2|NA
TGCGCCAGCAGCTTGGGGCCAGACTATGGCTACACCTTC
CASSLGPDYGYTF
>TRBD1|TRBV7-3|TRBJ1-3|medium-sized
TGTGCCAGCAGCTTAACTGGGACAGGGGCTGGAAACACCATATATTTT
CASSLTGTGAGNTIYF
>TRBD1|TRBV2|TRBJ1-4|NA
TGTGCCAGCAGTTTCCCCGTCCGGGACAGGGCCATTGCAACTAATGAAAAACTGTTTTTT
CASSFPVRDRAIATNEKLFF
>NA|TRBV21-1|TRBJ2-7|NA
TGTGCCAGACATAAACGGCCTAGCGGGGTTTCCTACGAGCAGTACTTC
CARHKRPSGVSYEQYF
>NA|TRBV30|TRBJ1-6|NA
TGTGCCTGGAGTGTACAAAACTTTAATTCACCCCTCCACTTT
CAWSVQNFNSPLHF
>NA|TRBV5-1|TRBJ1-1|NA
TGCGCCAGCAGCCAGGACGGGGGCAGGGACACTGAAGCTTTCTTT
CASSQDGGRDTEAFF
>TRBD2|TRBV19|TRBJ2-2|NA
TGTGCCAGTACCGTAGCGGGCACCGGGGAGCTGTTTTTT
CASTVAGTGELFF
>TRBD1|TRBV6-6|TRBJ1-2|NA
TGTGCCAGCAGGGAAAGAGGGGGCACCGGCTACACCTTC
CASRERGGTGYTF
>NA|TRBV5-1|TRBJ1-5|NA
TGCGCCAGCAGCTTGGGCCCGCAGAGCAATCAGCCCCAGCATTTT
CASSLGPQSNQPQHF
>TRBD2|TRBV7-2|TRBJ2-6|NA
TGTGCCAGCATCCGGACTAGCGGGGGGGATGCTGGGGCCAACGTCCTGACTTTC
CASIRTSGGDAGANVLTF
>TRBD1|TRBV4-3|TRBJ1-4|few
TGCGCCAGCAGCCAAGAACCGGGACAGCAACATGAAAAACTGTTTTTT
CASSQEPGQQHEKLFF
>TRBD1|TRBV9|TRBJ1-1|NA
TGTGCCAGCAGCGTACAAGGACAGGGTGTAATGGCGAACACTGAAGCTTTCTTT
CASSVQGQGVMANTEAFF
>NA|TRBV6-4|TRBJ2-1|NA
TGTGCCAGCAGTCCGACATCGGCGGTCAATGAGCAGTTCTTC
CASSPTSAVNEQFF
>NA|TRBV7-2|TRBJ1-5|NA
TGTGCCAGCAGCTTAGCATCACAGGGACCCCAGCATTTT
CASSLASQGPQHF
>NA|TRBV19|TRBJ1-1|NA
TGTGCCAGTAGTCCAGAGGGACGTCCAGGTCGGACTGAAGCTTTCTTT
CASSPEGRPGRTEAFF
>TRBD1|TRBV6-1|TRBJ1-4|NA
TGTGCCAGCAGTGAACAGACAGGGGGTGGAGGAGCTAATGAAAAACTGTTTTTT
CASSEQTGGGGANEKLFF
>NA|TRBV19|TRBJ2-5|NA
TGTGCCAGTAGTCAGAGGGGCACCGGGGAGACCCAGTACTTC
CASSQRGTGETQYF
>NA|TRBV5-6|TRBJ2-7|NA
TGTGCCAGCAGCTTGATGACTAGGAGAAACGAGCAGTACTTC
CASSLMTRRNEQYF
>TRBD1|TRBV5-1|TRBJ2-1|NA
TGCGCCAGCAGCTTAGGACAGGGTATCCCCAATGAGCAGTTCTTC
CASSLGQGIPNEQFF
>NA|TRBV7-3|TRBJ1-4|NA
TGTGCCAGCAGCTTAAAGGGGCGAGGGGCAGGGCGCGTAGGAACTAATGAAAAACTGTTTTTT
CASSLKGRGAGRVGTNEKLFF
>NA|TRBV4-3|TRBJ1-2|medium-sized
TGCGCCAGCAGCCAAGATAAGGTTGGTGGCTACACCTTC
CASSQDKVGGYTF
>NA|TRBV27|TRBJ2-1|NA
TGTGCCAGCAGTAGGGGGGGGTGGGGCAATGAGCAGTTCTTC
CASSRGGWGNEQFF
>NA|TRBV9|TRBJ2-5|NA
TGTGCCAGCAGCCCCCCCGGCGAGGGCCGAGAGACCCAGTACTTC
CASSPPGEGRETQYF
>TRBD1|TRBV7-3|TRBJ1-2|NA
TGTGCCAGCAGCCCGAGGGGACAGGGGTCGGGCAACTATGGCTACACCTTC
CASSPRGQGSGNYGYTF
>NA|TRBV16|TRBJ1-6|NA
TGTGCCAGCAGTCCGACAAGCTCCTATAATTCACCCCTCCACTTT
CASSPTSSYNSPLHF
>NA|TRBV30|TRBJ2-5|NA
TGTGCCTCCAATGGGGGTTTCCAAGAGACCCAGTACTTC
CASNGGFQETQYF
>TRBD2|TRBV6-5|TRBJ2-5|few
TGTGCCAGCAGGGCCCCGGGAGGGCAAGAGACCCAGTACTTC
CASRAPGGQETQYF
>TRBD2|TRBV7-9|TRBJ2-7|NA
TGTGCCAGCAGCCCTAGCGGGGTACTAAGCGAGCAGTACTTC
CASSPSGVLSEQYF
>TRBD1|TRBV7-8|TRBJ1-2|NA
TGTGCCAGCAGCCAACAACAGGGGGCCGCTGGCTACACCTTC
CASSQQQGAAGYTF